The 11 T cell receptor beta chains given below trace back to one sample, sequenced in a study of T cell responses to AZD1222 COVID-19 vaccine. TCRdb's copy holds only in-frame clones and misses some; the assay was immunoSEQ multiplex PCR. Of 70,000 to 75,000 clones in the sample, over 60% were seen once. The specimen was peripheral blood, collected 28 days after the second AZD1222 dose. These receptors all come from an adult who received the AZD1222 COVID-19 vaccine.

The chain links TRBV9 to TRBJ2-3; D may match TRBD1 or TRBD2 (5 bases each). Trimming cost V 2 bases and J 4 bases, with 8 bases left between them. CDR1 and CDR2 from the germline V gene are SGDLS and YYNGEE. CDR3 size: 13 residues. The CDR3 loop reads CASSVGAPDTQYF. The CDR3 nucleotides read TGTGCCAGCAGCGTCGGGGCCCCAGATACGCAGTATTTT.

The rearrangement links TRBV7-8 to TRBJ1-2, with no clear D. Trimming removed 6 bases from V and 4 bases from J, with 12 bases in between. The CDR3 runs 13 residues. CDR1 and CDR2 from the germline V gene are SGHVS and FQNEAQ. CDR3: CASSIDKSYGYTF. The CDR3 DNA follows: TGTGCCAGCAGTATAGACAAGAGCTATGGCTACACCTTC.

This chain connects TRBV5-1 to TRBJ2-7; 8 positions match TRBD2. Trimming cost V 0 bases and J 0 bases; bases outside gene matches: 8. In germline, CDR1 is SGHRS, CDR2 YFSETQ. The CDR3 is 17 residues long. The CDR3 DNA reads TGCGCCAGCAGCTTGGCCCCAGCGGGGGAGAGCTCCTACGAGCAGTACTTC. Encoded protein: CASSLAPAGESSYEQYF.

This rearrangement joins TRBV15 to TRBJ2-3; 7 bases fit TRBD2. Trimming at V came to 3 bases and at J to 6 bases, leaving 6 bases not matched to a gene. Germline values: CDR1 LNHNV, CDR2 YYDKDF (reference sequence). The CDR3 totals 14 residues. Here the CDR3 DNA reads TGTGCCACCAGCAGCCCCAGGGAGGGGGATACGCAGTATTTT. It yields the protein CATSSPREGDTQYF.

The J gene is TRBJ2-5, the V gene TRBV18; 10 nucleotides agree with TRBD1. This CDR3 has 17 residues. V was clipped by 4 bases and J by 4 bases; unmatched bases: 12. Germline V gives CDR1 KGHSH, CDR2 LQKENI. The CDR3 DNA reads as TGTGCCAGCTCACTTAACCCCGGGACAGGGGTGGGAGAGACCCAGTACTTC. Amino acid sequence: CASSLNPGTGVGETQYF.

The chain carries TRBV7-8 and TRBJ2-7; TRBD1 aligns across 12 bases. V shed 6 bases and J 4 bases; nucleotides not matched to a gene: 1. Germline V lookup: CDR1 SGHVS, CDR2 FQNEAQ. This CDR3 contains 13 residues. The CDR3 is CASRGQGAYEQYF. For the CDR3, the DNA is TGTGCCAGCAGGGGACAGGGGGCGTACGAGCAGTACTTC.

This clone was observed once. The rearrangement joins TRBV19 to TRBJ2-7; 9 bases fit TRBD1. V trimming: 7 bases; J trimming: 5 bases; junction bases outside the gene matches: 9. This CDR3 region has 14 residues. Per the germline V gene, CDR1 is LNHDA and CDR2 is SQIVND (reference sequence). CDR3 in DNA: TGTGCCAGTACCCAGGGACAGGGAATCAACGAGCAGTACTTC. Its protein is CASTQGQGINEQYF.

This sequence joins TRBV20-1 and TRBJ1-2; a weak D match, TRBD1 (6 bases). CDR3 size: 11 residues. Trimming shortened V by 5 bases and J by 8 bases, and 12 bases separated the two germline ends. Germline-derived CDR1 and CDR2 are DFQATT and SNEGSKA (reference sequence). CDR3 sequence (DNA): TGCAGTGCTCGCAGGGGATGGGGCTACACCTTC. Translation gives CSARRGWGYTF.

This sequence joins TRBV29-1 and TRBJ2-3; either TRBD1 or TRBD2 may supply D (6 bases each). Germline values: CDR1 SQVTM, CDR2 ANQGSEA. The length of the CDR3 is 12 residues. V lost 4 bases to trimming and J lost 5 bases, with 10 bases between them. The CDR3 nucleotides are TGCAGCGTTGCGGGGGCCGTAGATACGCAGTATTTT. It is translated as CSVAGAVDTQYF.

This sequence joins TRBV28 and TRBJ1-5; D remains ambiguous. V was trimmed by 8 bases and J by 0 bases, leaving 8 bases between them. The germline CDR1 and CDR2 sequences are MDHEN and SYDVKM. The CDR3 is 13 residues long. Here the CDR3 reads CASVKASNQPQHF. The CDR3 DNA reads TGTGCCAGCGTAAAGGCTAGCAATCAGCCCCAGCATTTT.

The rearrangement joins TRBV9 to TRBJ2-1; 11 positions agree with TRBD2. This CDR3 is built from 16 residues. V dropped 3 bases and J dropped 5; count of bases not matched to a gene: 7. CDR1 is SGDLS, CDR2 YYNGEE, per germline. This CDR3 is CASSGIAGGLNNEQFF. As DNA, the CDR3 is TGTGCCAGCAGCGGAATAGCGGGAGGGCTAAACAATGAGCAGTTCTTC. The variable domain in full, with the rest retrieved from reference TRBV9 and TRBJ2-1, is DSGVTQTPKHLITATGQRVTLRCSPRSGDLSVYWYQQSLDQGLQFLIQYYNGEERAKGNILERFSAQQFPDLHSELNLSSLELGDSALYFCASSGIAGGLNNEQFFGPGTRLTVL.